This TCR beta chain is from a study of T and B cells in COVID-19 patients. Across the study: Of 20 to 25 active-infection patients, approximately 12 were critically ill with mechanical ventilation or extracorporeal membrane oxygenation.

This clonotype was detected only a few times. Each TRB amplification used roughly 240-550 ng of genomic DNA from blood. TRB rearrangements were amplified by multiplex PCR with BIOMED2 TRB-A/B primers. TCRdb reprocessed the multiplex PCR reads via MiXCR and lists one record per CDR3 protein. The sample holds 7,000 to 9,000 distinct CDR3 sequences, about 40% seen once. The CDR3 runs 12 residues. V lost 6 bases and J lost 7, with 10 bases in between. Germline V CDR1 and CDR2: MNHEY, SVGEGT. The V gene is TRBV6-2 or TRBV6-3, the J gene TRBJ2-1; D remains ambiguous. Material for sequencing was blood. The TCR was taken from a human donor with active COVID-19. The CDR3 DNA reads TGTGCCAGCAGCCCCTCTAGAAATGAGCAGTTCTTC. Protein product: CASSPSRNEQFF.